The 10 T cell receptor beta chains in this list originate from one sample, sequenced in a study of post-analysis software for immune sequencing data. Notes on the study in general: When patients were compared with controls, roughly five TRBV segments were more frequent, TRBV5-6, TRBV5-1 and TRBV20-1 among them.

The antigens for these receptors are not known. Prepared libraries of TCR beta cDNA carried unique molecular identifiers. A single record per CDR3 protein comes from TCRdb applying MiXCR to the PCR reads. The table has roughly 180,000 distinct CDR3 sequences, about 32% seen once. The specimen sequenced was blood. The receptors come from a girl aged 5 to 17 with multiple sclerosis.

Concerning this clonotype itself: One base away lies a much larger clone, so this may be a sequencing read error. This chain joins TRBV12-5 and TRBJ2-7; tentative D call: TRBD1 (6 bases). The CDR3 contains 13 residues. V lost 7 bases and J 3 bases, leaving 13 bases between the germline ends. Looked up from germline, CDR1 is LGHNT and CDR2 is FRNRAP. The DNA of the CDR3 is TGTGCTAGTGCCATGGACAGATTCTACGAGCAGTACTTC. This codes for CASAMDRFYEQYF. The complete variable domain, with remaining parts taken from reference TRBV12-5 and TRBJ2-7, reads DARVTQTPRHKVTEMGQEVTMRCQPILGHNTVFWYRQTMMQGLELLAYFRNRAPLDDSGMPKDRFSAEMPDATLATLKIQPSEPRDSAVYFCASAMDRFYEQYFGPGTRLTVT.

This clonotype has only a few counts. The V and J genes are TRBV7-6 and TRBJ2-1; D assignment may be TRBD1 or TRBD2 (5 bases each). The CDR3 totals 15 residues. Per the germline V gene, CDR1 is SGHVS and CDR2 is FNYEAQ. Trimming shortened V by 3 bases and J by 4 bases, and 13 bases separated the two germline ends. CDR3 sequence (DNA): TGTGCCAGCAGCTTTTTCCGGGACCGTTACAATGAGCAGTTCTTC. It codes for CASSFFRDRYNEQFF. Full variable domain (remainder filled in from reference TRBV7-6 and TRBJ2-1): GAGVSQSPRYKVTKRGQDVALRCDPISGHVSLYWYRQALGQGPEFLTYFNYEAQQDKSGLPNDRFSAERPEGSISTLTIQRTEQRDSAMYRCASSFFRDRYNEQFFGPGTRLTVL.

This clonotype was counted between two and nine times. The V and J genes are TRBV7-9 and TRBJ2-1, with D perhaps TRBD1 (5 bases). Germline lookup yields CDR1 SEHNR and CDR2 FQNEAQ (reference sequence). CDR3 length equals 14 residues. V was pared by 3 bases and J by 5 bases, with 11 bases between. CDR3 protein: CASSFLGHNNEQFF. The CDR3 DNA reads as TGTGCCAGCAGCTTCTTGGGGCACAACAATGAGCAGTTCTTC.

This clonotype appeared many times. J is TRBJ1-2 and V is TRBV12-3 or TRBV12-4; D ambiguous. The V end was cut by 5 bases, the J end by 7 bases, with 11 bases between. This CDR3 has 12 amino acids. This CDR3 is CASSPTRTGYTF. As DNA, the CDR3 is TGTGCCAGCAGTCCCACCCGGACTGGCTACACCTTC.

A remark on this clonotype: A read error may explain this, as a much larger clone is one base away. V usage is TRBV27 and J usage is TRBJ2-1; tentatively, D is TRBD1 or TRBD2 (5 bases each). V was pared by 6 bases and J by 9 bases, with 15 bases between. Germline V gene sequence: CDR1 MNHEY, CDR2 SMNVEV (reference sequence). The CDR3 is 13 residues long. Written as DNA, the CDR3 is TGTGCCAGCAGGGGACCCCCCCGAGGTGAGCAGTTCTTC. Amino acids: CASRGPPRGEQFF.

This clonotype occurred a few times. This chain links TRBV27 with TRBJ1-4; D call uncertain. Germline V lookup: CDR1 MNHEY, CDR2 SMNVEV (reference sequence). Trimming left V 2 bases short and J 3 bases short, with 7 bases between. The CDR3 totals 14 residues. In nucleotides, the CDR3 is TGTGCCAGCAGTTTAGCTCTACCTAATGAAAAACTGTTTTTT. Amino acid sequence: CASSLALPNEKLFF.

As regards this clonotype: A much larger clone sits a single nucleotide away, making a read error possible. The chain combines TRBV29-1 with TRBJ2-1; possibly TRBD2 for D (5 bases). Trimming shortened V by 8 bases and J by 8 bases, and 22 bases separated the two germline ends. The CDR3 is 14 residues long. CDR1 SQVTM and CDR2 ANQGSEA come from the germline V gene. CDR3: CSTRTVGRYDEQFF. The DNA for the CDR3 is TGCAGCACAAGGACGGTTGGGAGATACGATGAGCAGTTCTTC.

This clonotype was seen a few times. The CDR3 nucleotides are TGTGCCAGCAGCGTAGGCTTCCGGGCGGCAACTAATGAAAAACTGTTTTTT. Its protein product is CASSVGFRAATNEKLFF. The gene calls are TRBV9 and TRBJ1-4; no reliable D call. Trimming cost V 0 bases and J 0 bases, with 12 bases left between them. Germline CDR1 SGDLS, CDR2 YYNGEE. This CDR3 comprises 17 residues.

This chain links TRBV6-1 with TRBJ2-7; D is perhaps TRBD1 or TRBD2 (5 bases each). The CDR3 consists of 14 residues. Per germline, CDR1 MNHNS and CDR2 SASEGT. Trimming removed 6 bases at V and 0 bases at J, with 12 bases between. The chain's CDR3 is CASRGPGTSYEQYF. CDR3 in DNA: TGTGCCAGCAGGGGTCCCGGGACCTCCTACGAGCAGTACTTC.

This clonotype was seen more than once but under ten times. V usage is TRBV9 and J usage is TRBJ2-1; D not certain. V lost 0 bases and J lost 8, with 9 bases in between. This CDR3 is 13 amino acids long. Germline CDR1 and CDR2: SGDLS and YYNGEE. The CDR3 sequence: CASSVAHGDEQFF. CDR3 coding DNA: TGTGCCAGCAGCGTAGCTCATGGGGATGAGCAGTTCTTC.